This record concerns one T cell receptor (beta chain) sequence. Its specificity is unknown. The data are from a study of cytomegalovirus exposure and HLA in healthy donors. The CDR3 extends over 16 amino acids. In germline, CDR1 is SGDLS, CDR2 YYNGEE. V lost 3 bases, J lost 2 bases, and 5 bases stayed unmatched. Primers: 60 Vbeta forward and 13 Jbeta reverse. The assay was immunoSEQ multiplex PCR, and TCRdb's table has in-frame clones only and misses some. The sample gives under 200,000 clones, 70% to 85% of which show up once; roughly 2.1% is in the top ten. General study points: Other equally common chains were less clonally expanded than HLA-associated TCR beta chains, a later analysis showed. Presence/absence analyses took donor sequencing depth as roughly uniform. There were a few CMV-associated chains whose specificity for CMV antigens was confirmed in vitro.

The rearrangement joins TRBV9 to TRBJ2-5; 12 bases are a match to TRBD2. This clonotype was sampled from a man aged 45-65 years in good health and CMV-seropositive. Specimen: PBMCs. The CDR3, as DNA: TGTGCCAGCAGCGCCGTACTAGCGGGGGGACAAGAGACCCAGTACTTC. Its translation: CASSAVLAGGQETQYF.